The sequence of this TCR beta chain was determined in a study of identical twins. Trimming took 10 bases from V and 6 from J, leaving 13 bases between them. This CDR3 spans 13 amino acids. CDR1 and CDR2 (germline): LNHDA, SQIVND (reference sequence). This clonotype was observed a single time. Antigen unknown. Findings of the study overall: Twin-shared out-of-frame alpha sequences showed excess low generation probability.

Donors uniformly comprised healthy Caucasians. Template switching (which added a universal primer site) was used, and cDNA carried unique molecular identifiers. One entry per CDR3 protein, called by TCRdb with MiXCR from the 5' RACE reads. In the table there are some 1,700,000 distinct CDR3 sequences, 25% to 35% of which are singletons. The source is a newborn girl in good health. Input material: cord blood. The chain combines TRBV19 with TRBJ1-6; the D gene is possibly TRBD1 (6 bases). CDR3 coding DNA: TGTGCCACCAACGGACAGCCTAATTCACCCCTCCACTTT. Translated, it gives CATNGQPNSPLHF.